This T cell receptor beta chain was sequenced in a study of T-cell reconstitution after alpha-beta-depleted transplantation in children. Points from the study as a whole: There were reportedly several hundred expanded graft clones from which alpha-beta T cells came about two months after transplant. It was surviving recipient T cells and thymic progenitors that gave some patients high TCRbeta diversity at day 60. T-cell numbers and diversity, one year after transplant, stemmed largely from T cells that were newly produced.

There are 16 residues in the CDR3. V was pared by 3 bases and J by 2 bases, with 17 bases between. The TCRbeta library was prepared with unique molecular identifiers. From the PCR reads, TCRdb called clonotypes with MiXCR, one entry per CDR3 protein. Altogether under 300,000 distinct CDR3 sequences are present, under 14% being singletons, with the ten largest covering 23%. A word on this clonotype: Its cognate antigen is unknown.

V usage is TRBV12-3 or TRBV12-4 and J usage is TRBJ2-7; TRBD2 might be the D (5 bases). The sample here was peripheral blood, taken 180 days after TCRalphabeta/CD19-depleted stem cell transplant. The receptor comes from a male patient aged 2 to 10 who had a stem cell transplant for chronic granulomatous disease, so the T cells may come from the graft donor. This chain's CDR3 is CASSFHSFRGTYEQYF. CDR3 nucleotides: TGTGCCAGCAGTTTTCATTCCTTCCGGGGAACCTACGAGCAGTACTTC.